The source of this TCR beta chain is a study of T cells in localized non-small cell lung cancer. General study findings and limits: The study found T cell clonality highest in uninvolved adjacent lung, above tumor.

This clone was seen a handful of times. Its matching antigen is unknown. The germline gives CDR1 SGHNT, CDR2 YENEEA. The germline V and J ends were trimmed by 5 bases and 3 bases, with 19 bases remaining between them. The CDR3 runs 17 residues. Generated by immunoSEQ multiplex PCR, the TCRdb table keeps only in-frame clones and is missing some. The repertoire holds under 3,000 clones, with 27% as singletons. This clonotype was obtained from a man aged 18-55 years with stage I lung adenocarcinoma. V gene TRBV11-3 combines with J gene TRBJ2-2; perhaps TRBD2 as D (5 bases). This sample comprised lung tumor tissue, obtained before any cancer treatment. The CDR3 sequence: CASSTIPSSGDTGELFF. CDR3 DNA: TGTGCCAGCAGCACCATTCCTAGCAGCGGTGACACCGGGGAGCTGTTTTTT.